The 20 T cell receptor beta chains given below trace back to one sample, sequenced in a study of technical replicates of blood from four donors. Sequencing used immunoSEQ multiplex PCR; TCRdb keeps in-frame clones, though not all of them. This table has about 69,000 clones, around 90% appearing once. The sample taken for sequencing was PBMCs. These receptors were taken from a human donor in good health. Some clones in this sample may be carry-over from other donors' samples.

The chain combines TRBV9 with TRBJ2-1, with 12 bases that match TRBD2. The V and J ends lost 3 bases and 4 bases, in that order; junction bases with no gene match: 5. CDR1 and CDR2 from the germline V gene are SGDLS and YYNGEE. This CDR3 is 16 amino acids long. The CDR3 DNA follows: TGTGCCAGCAGCGGGGGGACTAGCGGGCCGTACAATGAGCAGTTCTTC. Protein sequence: CASSGGTSGPYNEQFF. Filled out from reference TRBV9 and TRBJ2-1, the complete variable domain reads DSGVTQTPKHLITATGQRVTLRCSPRSGDLSVYWYQQSLDQGLQFLIQYYNGEERAKGNILERFSAQQFPDLHSELNLSSLELGDSALYFCASSGGTSGPYNEQFFGPGTRLTVL.

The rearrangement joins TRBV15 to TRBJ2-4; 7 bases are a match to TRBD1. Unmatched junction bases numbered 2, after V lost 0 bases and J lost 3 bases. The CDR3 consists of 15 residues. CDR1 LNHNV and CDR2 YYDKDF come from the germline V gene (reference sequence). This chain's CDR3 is CATSREQGVKNIQYF. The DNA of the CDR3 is TGTGCCACCAGCAGAGAGCAGGGGGTCAAAAACATTCAGTACTTC.

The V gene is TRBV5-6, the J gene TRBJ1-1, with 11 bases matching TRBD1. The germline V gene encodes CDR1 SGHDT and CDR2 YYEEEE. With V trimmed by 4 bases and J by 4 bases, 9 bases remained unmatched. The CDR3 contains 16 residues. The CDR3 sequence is CASSAGTGGMATEAFF. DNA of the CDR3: TGTGCCAGCAGCGCGGGGACAGGGGGAATGGCCACTGAAGCTTTCTTT.

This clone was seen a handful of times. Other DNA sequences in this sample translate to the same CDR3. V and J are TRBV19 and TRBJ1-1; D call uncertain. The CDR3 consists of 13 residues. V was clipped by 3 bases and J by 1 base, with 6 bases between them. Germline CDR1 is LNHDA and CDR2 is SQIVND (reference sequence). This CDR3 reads CASSIRENTEAFF. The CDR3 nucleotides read TGTGCCAGTAGTATCCGGGAGAACACTGAAGCTTTCTTT.

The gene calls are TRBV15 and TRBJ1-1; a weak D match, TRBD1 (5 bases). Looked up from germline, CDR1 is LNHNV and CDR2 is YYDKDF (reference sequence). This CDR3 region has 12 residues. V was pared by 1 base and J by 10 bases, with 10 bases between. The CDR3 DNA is TGTGCCACCAGCAGAGCAACAGGAAGAGCTTTCTTT. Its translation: CATSRATGRAFF.

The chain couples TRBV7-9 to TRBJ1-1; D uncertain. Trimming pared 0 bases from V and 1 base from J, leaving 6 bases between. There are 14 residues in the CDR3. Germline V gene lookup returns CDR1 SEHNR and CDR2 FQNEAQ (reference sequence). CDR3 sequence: CASSLATENTEAFF. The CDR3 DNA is TGTGCCAGCAGCTTAGCAACAGAGAACACTGAAGCTTTCTTT. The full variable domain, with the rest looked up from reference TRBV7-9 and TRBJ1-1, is DTGVSQNPRHKITKRGQNVTFRCDPISEHNRLYWYRQTLGQGPEFLTYFQNEAQLEKSRLLSDRFSAERPKGSFSTLEIQRTEQGDSAMYLCASSLATENTEAFFGQGTRLTVV.

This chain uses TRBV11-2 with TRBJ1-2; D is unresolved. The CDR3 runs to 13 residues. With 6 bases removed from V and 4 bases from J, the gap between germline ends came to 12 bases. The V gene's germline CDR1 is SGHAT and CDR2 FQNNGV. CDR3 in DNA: TGTGCCAGCAGTTCTACGACAATCTATGGCTACACCTTC. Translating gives CASSSTTIYGYTF.

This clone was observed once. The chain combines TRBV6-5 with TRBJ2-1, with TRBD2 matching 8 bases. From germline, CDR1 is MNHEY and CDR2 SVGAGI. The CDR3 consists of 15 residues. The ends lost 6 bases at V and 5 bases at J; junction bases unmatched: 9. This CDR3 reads CASRESGGPDNEQFF. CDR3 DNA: TGTGCCAGCAGAGAAAGCGGGGGACCCGACAATGAGCAGTTCTTC.

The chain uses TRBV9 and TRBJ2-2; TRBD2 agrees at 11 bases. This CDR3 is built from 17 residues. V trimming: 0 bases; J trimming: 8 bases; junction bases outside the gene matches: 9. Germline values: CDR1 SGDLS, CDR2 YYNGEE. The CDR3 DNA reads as TGTGCCAGCAGCGTAGTAGGAAGACTAGCGGGAAATGGGGAGCTGTTTTTT. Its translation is CASSVVGRLAGNGELFF.

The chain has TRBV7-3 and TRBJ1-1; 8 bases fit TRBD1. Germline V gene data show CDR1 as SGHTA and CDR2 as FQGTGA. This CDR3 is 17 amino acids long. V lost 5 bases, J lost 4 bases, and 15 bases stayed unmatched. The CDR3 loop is CASSDRQGITIGTEAFF. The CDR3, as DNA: TGTGCCAGCAGCGATAGACAGGGGATTACTATCGGCACTGAAGCTTTCTTT.

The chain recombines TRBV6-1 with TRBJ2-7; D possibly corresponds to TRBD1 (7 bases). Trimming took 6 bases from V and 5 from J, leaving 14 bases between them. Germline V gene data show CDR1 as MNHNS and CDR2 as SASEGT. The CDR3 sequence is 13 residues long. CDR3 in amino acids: CASSSGGSHEQYF. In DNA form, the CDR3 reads TGTGCCAGCAGCTCAGGGGGGTCCCACGAGCAGTACTTC.

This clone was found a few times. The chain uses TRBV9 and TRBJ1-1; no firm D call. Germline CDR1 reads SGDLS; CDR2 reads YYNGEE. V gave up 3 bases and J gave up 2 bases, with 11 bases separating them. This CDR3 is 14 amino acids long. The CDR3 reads CASSALAGNTEAFF. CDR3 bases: TGTGCCAGCAGCGCGCTAGCGGGTAACACTGAAGCTTTCTTT.

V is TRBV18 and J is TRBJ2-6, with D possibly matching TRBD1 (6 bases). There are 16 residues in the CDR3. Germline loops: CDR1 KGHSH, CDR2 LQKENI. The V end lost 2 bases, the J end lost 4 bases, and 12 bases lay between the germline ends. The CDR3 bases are TGTGCCAGCTCACCAACGGGGACACTAGGGGCCAACGTCCTGACTTTC. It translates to CASSPTGTLGANVLTF. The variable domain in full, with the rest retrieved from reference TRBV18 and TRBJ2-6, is NAGVMQNPRHLVRRRGQEARLRCSPMKGHSHVYWYRQLPEEGLKFMVYLQKENIIDESGMPKERFSAEFPKEGPSILRIQQVVRGDSAAYFCASSPTGTLGANVLTFGAGSRLTVL.

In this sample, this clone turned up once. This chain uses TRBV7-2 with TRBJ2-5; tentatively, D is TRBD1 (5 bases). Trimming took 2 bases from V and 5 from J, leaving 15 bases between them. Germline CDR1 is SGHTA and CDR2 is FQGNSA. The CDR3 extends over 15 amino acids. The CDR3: CASSLSQGMVETQYF. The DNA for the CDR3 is TGTGCCAGCAGCTTATCGCAGGGAATGGTGGAGACCCAGTACTTC.

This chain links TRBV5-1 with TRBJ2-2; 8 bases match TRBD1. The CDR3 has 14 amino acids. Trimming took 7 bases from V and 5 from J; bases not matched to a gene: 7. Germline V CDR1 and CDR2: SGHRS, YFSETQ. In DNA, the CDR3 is TGCGCCAGCGGGGAGACAGGGGTGACCGGGGAGCTGTTTTTT. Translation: CASGETGVTGELFF.

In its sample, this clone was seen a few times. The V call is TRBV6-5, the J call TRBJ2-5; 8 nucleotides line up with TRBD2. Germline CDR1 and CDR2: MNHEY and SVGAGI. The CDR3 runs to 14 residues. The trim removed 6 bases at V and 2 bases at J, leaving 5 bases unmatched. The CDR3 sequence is CASSLGGGQETQYF. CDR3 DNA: TGTGCCAGCAGCCTCGGCGGGGGGCAAGAGACCCAGTACTTC.

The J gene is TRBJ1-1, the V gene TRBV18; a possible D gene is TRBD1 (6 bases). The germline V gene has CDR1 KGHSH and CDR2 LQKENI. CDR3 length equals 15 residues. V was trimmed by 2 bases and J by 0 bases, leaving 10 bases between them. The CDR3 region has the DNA TGTGCCAGCTCACCAGGGGCAGGGGTGAACACTGAAGCTTTCTTT. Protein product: CASSPGAGVNTEAFF.

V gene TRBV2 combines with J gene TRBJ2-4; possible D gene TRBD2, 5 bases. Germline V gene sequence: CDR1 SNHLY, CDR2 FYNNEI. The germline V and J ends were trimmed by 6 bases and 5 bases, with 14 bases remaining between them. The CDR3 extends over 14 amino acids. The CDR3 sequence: CASRPTGFQNIQYF. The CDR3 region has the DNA TGTGCCAGCAGGCCCACGGGGTTCCAAAACATTCAGTACTTC.

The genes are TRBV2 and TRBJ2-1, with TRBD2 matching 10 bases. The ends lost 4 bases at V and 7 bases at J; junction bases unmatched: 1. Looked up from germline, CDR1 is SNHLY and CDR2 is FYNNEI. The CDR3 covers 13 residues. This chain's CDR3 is CASSVSGGNEQFF. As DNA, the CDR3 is TGTGCCAGCAGTGTTAGCGGGGGGAATGAGCAGTTCTTC.

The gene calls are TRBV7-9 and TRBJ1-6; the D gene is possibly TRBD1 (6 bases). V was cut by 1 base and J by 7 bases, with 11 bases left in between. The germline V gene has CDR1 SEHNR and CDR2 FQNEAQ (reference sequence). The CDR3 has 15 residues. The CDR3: CASSLEPQGNSPLHF. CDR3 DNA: TGTGCCAGCAGCTTAGAGCCACAGGGAAATTCACCCCTCCACTTT.